The 27 T cell receptor beta chains below all came from one sample that was sequenced in a study of Ad26.COV2.S vaccination and SARS-CoV-2 variants. Repertoires were generated with immunoSEQ multiplex PCR, while TCRdb's copy carries only in-frame clones and drops some. The sample has 500,000 or so clones; 70% to 90% are singletons. As to treatment: 15 to 20 received Ad26.COV2.S at low or high dose, single or two shots; roughly five received placebo; per-sample allocation not given. Day 63 after the first injection of vaccine or placebo was the sampling time. The source material was peripheral blood, sampled in a trial of Ad26.COV2.S vaccine versus placebo. Receptors were obtained from a person between 18 and 65 years old who received the Ad26.COV2.S COVID-19 vaccine or a placebo.

The CDR3 region has the DNA TGTGCCACCAGTGATTTCCCCGACCCAGAAGGGGAGTTCTTC. Translated, it gives CATSDFPDPEGEFF. The V and J genes are TRBV24-1 and TRBJ2-1, with a tentative D call TRBD1 (5 bases). The CDR3 runs to 14 residues. The V end lost 1 base, the J end lost 14 bases, and 17 bases lay between the germline ends. CDR1 is KGHDR, CDR2 SFDVKD, per germline.

The rearrangement joins TRBV30 to TRBJ1-2; TRBD1 matches at 8 bases. This CDR3 has 13 amino acids. Looked up from germline, CDR1 is GTSNPN and CDR2 is SVGIG (reference sequence). V dropped 3 bases and J dropped 8; count of bases not matched to a gene: 8. CDR3 in DNA: TGTGCCTGGAGCGCGACAGGGGTGGCGGGCTACACCTTC. Translating gives CAWSATGVAGYTF.

The chain carries TRBV4-3 and TRBJ1-2; D is possibly TRBD1 (6 bases). Germline-derived CDR1 and CDR2 are LGHNA and YSLEER. The V and J ends lost 2 bases and 8 bases respectively, with 18 bases between them. CDR3 length: 15 residues. CDR3 coding DNA: TGCGCCAGCAGCCAAACCACGGCAGGGGTGGGAGGCTACACCTTC. Its protein is CASSQTTAGVGGYTF.

The chain joins TRBV7-2 to TRBJ2-7, with a tentative D call TRBD2 (7 bases). Germline V gene lookup returns CDR1 SGHTA and CDR2 FQGNSA. The CDR3 is 16 amino acids. Trimming took 5 bases from V and 2 from J, leaving 19 bases between them. This CDR3 is CASSPAGARSPYEQYF. In nucleotides, the CDR3 is TGTGCCAGCAGCCCGGCGGGGGCTAGATCTCCCTACGAGCAGTACTTC. The full variable domain, rest sourced from reference TRBV7-2 and TRBJ2-7, is GAGVSQSPSNKVTEKGKDVELRCDPISGHTALYWYRQSLGQGLEFLIYFQGNSAPDKSGLPSDRFSAERTGGSVSTLTIQRTQQEDSAVYLCASSPAGARSPYEQYFGPGTRLTVT.

The V gene is TRBV11-2, the J gene TRBJ2-2, with TRBD2 identical over 7 bases. V lost 5 bases to trimming and J lost 0 bases; unmatched junction nucleotides: 9. Germline V gives CDR1 SGHAT, CDR2 FQNNGV. The CDR3 consists of 17 residues. The CDR3 region has the DNA TGTGCCAGCAGCCGGCCGGGGGGTGGTACGAACACCGGGGAGCTGTTTTTT. Encoded protein: CASSRPGGGTNTGELFF.

This clone has more than one count but fewer than ten. The rearrangement joins TRBV6-6 to TRBJ1-3, with 7 positions matching TRBD1. CDR1 and CDR2 (germline): MNHNY, SVGAGI (reference sequence). V dropped 9 bases and J dropped 4; count of bases not matched to a gene: 3. The CDR3 totals 12 residues. CDR3 protein: CASRTGGNTIYF. The CDR3 DNA reads TGTGCCAGTAGGACAGGAGGAAACACCATATATTTT.

The chain has TRBV27 and TRBJ1-1; D uncertain. Germline CDR1 MNHEY, CDR2 SMNVEV (reference sequence). V lost 6 bases, J lost 1 base, and 15 bases lay in between. This CDR3 spans 15 amino acids. The DNA of the CDR3 is TGTGCCAGCAGCCGCTCAAGGTTAGCGAACACTGAAGCTTTCTTT. The encoded protein is CASSRSRLANTEAFF.

The rearrangement links TRBV6-5 to TRBJ2-7, with 12 positions matching TRBD1. This CDR3 is built from 14 residues. With V trimmed by 8 bases and J by 6 bases, 8 bases remained unmatched. Germline CDR1 is MNHEY and CDR2 is SVGAGI. CDR3 nucleotides: TGTGCCAGCCGAGCGGGGACAGGGGGCCGCGAGCAGTACTTC. This encodes CASRAGTGGREQYF.

The J gene is TRBJ2-1, the V gene TRBV11-1, with 12 bases aligning to TRBD1. The V gene end was trimmed by 7 bases and the J gene end by 8 bases; junction bases not matched to a gene: 9. Germline CDR1 is SGHAT and CDR2 is FQDESV (reference sequence). The CDR3 consists of 15 residues. This chain's CDR3 is CASTQGQGARDEQFF. As DNA, the CDR3 is TGTGCCAGCACCCAGGGACAGGGGGCGCGGGATGAGCAGTTCTTC.

The chain joins TRBV28 to TRBJ1-6; D might be TRBD1 (5 bases). This CDR3 spans 12 amino acids. Trimming stripped 11 bases from V and 6 bases from J, with 11 bases between. Germline V gene lookup returns CDR1 MDHEN and CDR2 SYDVKM. CDR3 sequence: CAHGGGNSPLHF. CDR3 nucleotide sequence: TGTGCCCATGGGGGAGGTAATTCACCCCTCCACTTT.

The chain has TRBV4-1 and TRBJ1-4; D gene unclear. Germline-derived CDR1 and CDR2 are MGHRA and YSYEKL. V shed 0 bases and J shed 8 bases, with 13 bases lying between them. There are 15 residues in the CDR3. The chain's CDR3 is CASSQDRGGGEKLFF. DNA of the CDR3: TGCGCCAGCAGCCAAGATCGGGGAGGAGGGGAAAAACTGTTTTTT.

V usage is TRBV20-1 and J usage is TRBJ2-7; D is undetermined. V was shortened by 6 bases and J by 4 bases, with 10 bases between the two germline ends. The germline V gene encodes CDR1 DFQATT and CDR2 SNEGSKA (reference sequence). The CDR3 runs 11 residues. CDR3 coding DNA: TGCAGTGCGGAGAAAGATTACGAGCAGTACTTC. It translates to CSAEKDYEQYF.

This clone was observed once. J is TRBJ2-2 and V is TRBV6-1; D is ambiguous. Trimming removed 3 bases from V and 5 bases from J, with 7 bases in between. Germline V CDR1 and CDR2: MNHNS, SASEGT. This CDR3 contains 13 residues. The CDR3 spells CASSEQWTGELFF. The CDR3 region has the DNA TGTGCCAGCAGTGAGCAGTGGACCGGGGAGCTGTTTTTT.

V gene TRBV6-4 combines with J gene TRBJ2-2; TRBD2 matches 7 bases. The CDR3 is 16 amino acids. The trim removed 2 bases at V and 4 bases at J, leaving 7 bases unmatched. CDR1 MRHNA and CDR2 SNTAGT come from the germline V gene. CDR3 sequence (DNA): TGTGCCAGCAGTGACCGCCCAGCGGGATTCACCGGGGAGCTGTTTTTT. This translates into CASSDRPAGFTGELFF.

In this sample, this clone turned up once. The genes are TRBV28 and TRBJ1-4; D remains unclear. The CDR3 contains 14 residues. The germline V and J ends were trimmed by 5 bases and 0 bases, with 7 bases remaining between them. Germline CDR1 MDHEN, CDR2 SYDVKM. The CDR3, as DNA: TGTGCCAGCAGTCCCACGTCAACTAATGAAAAACTGTTTTTT. Protein: CASSPTSTNEKLFF.

This clone appeared a few times. The V gene is TRBV7-9, the J gene TRBJ2-1, with 7 bases identical to TRBD2. Germline V gene lookup returns CDR1 SEHNR and CDR2 FQNEAQ (reference sequence). The junction had 15 bases not matched to a gene; V was cut back by 2 bases and J by 8 bases. The CDR3 is 17 amino acids. The CDR3 DNA reads TGTGCCAGCAGCTTAAATGCGGGAGTGTTAGCATTCTATGAGCAGTTCTTC. It codes for CASSLNAGVLAFYEQFF.

V usage is TRBV28 and J usage is TRBJ2-5; weak D call: TRBD2 (6 bases). The CDR3 sequence is 12 residues long. Trimming took off 7 bases at V and 5 bases at J, with 11 bases between the two ends. Germline V gene data show CDR1 as MDHEN and CDR2 as SYDVKM. In nucleotides, the CDR3 is TGTGCCAGCAAGGGCGGGGCGGAGACCCAGTACTTC. This encodes CASKGGAETQYF.

The V gene is TRBV2, the J gene TRBJ1-2, with D possibly being TRBD1 (5 bases). V was shortened by 0 bases and J by 7 bases, with 18 bases between the two germline ends. Germline CDR1 is SNHLY and CDR2 is FYNNEI. This CDR3 has 16 amino acids. The CDR3 bases are TGTGCCAGCAGTGAAGCGCGCGGGGGACGGGTCGGTGGCTACACCTTC. Protein sequence: CASSEARGGRVGGYTF.

V and J are TRBV5-1 and TRBJ1-2; possibly TRBD1 for D (6 bases). V lost 2 bases and J 4 bases, leaving 12 bases between the germline ends. The CDR3 spans 14 residues. The germline V gene has CDR1 SGHRS and CDR2 YFSETQ. Here the CDR3 reads CASSLTGTSYGYTF. CDR3 DNA: TGCGCCAGCAGCTTAACAGGGACCAGCTATGGCTACACCTTC.

A remark on this clone: The junction does not match germline at one end; this may be a read error. The sample holds other DNA sequences that translate to the same CDR3. The chain has TRBV5-1 and TRBJ1-3; the D is unclear. The CDR3 is 16 residues long. Germline lookup yields CDR1 SGHRS and CDR2 YFSETQ. The CDR3 loop is CASSSVPESSGNTIYF. The DNA of the CDR3 is TGCGCTAGCAGCTCGGTCCCCGAGAGCTCTGGAAACACCATATATTTT.

This clone has only one observation. The chain recombines TRBV3-1 (or the pseudogene TRBV3-2) with TRBJ2-5; 8 nucleotides agree with TRBD1. CDR1 is LGHDT and CDR2 is YNNKEL in the germline V gene (reference sequence). V dropped 0 bases and J dropped 4; count of bases not matched to a gene: 4. CDR3 length: 15 residues. The CDR3 spells CASSQDPGGRETQYF. The CDR3 nucleotides are TGTGCCAGCAGCCAAGATCCAGGGGGCAGAGAGACCCAGTACTTC.

V gene TRBV19 combines with J gene TRBJ2-3; D not certain. CDR1 and CDR2 (germline): LNHDA, SQIVND (reference sequence). The germline V and J ends were trimmed by 5 bases and 6 bases, with 3 bases remaining between them. The CDR3 has 10 residues. The CDR3, as DNA: TGTGCCAGTAGTGGGGATACGCAGTATTTT. This sequence encodes CASSGDTQYF.

The genes are TRBV7-2 and TRBJ1-4; weak D call: TRBD1 (5 bases). CDR1 and CDR2 from the germline V gene are SGHTA and FQGNSA. V was pared by 2 bases and J by 5 bases, with 12 bases between. This CDR3 is built from 15 residues. The CDR3 coding sequence is TGTGCCAGCAGCTTAATTGGAGGGGTGAATGAAAAACTGTTTTTT. Protein product: CASSLIGGVNEKLFF.

This chain uses TRBV19 with TRBJ2-7; 10 nucleotides align to TRBD2. The CDR3 runs to 13 residues. V trimming: 6 bases; J trimming: 6 bases; junction bases outside the gene matches: 5. Germline V lookup: CDR1 LNHDA, CDR2 SQIVND (reference sequence). This CDR3 is CASRAGGPGEQYF. The DNA for the CDR3 is TGTGCCAGTAGAGCGGGAGGGCCCGGCGAGCAGTACTTC.

The DNA of the CDR3 is TGTGCCAGCAGCGTAGGCGATGTTCTTAACTATGGCTACACCTTC. The encoded protein is CASSVGDVLNYGYTF. The chain is built from TRBV9 and TRBJ1-2, with D uncertain. V was shortened by 0 bases and J by 1 base, with 10 bases between the two germline ends. This CDR3 is built from 15 residues. CDR1 and CDR2 (germline): SGDLS, YYNGEE.

V and J are TRBV18 and TRBJ1-3, with 10 nucleotides matching TRBD1. Losses at the gene ends were 3 bases for V and 0 bases for J; bases not matched to a gene: 5. Germline values: CDR1 KGHSH, CDR2 LQKENI. The CDR3 is 17 amino acids. CDR3 residues: CASSPLGQGISGNTIYF. The DNA of the CDR3 is TGTGCCAGCTCACCTCTGGGACAGGGGATCTCTGGAAACACCATATATTTT.

This chain uses TRBV19 with TRBJ1-3; 7 bases fit TRBD1. CDR3 length: 15 residues. Germline assignment: CDR1 LNHDA and CDR2 SQIVND (reference sequence). V dropped 5 bases and J dropped 0; count of bases not matched to a gene: 4. The CDR3 DNA reads as TGTGCCAGTAGTCCAGGGACAGTCTCTGGAAACACCATATATTTT. Translated: CASSPGTVSGNTIYF.